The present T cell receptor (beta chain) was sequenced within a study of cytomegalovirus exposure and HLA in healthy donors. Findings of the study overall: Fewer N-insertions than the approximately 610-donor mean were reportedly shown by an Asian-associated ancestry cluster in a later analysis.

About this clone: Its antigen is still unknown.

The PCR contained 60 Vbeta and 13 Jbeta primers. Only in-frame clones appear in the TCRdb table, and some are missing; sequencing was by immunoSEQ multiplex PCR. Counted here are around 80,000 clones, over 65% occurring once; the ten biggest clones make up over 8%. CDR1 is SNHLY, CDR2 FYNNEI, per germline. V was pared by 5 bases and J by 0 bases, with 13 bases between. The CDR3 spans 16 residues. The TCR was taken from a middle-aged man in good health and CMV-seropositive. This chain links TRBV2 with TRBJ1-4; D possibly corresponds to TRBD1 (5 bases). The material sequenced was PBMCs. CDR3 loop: CASSPGAETTNEKLFF. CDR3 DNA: TGTGCCAGCAGTCCTGGGGCGGAGACAACTAATGAAAAACTGTTTTTT.